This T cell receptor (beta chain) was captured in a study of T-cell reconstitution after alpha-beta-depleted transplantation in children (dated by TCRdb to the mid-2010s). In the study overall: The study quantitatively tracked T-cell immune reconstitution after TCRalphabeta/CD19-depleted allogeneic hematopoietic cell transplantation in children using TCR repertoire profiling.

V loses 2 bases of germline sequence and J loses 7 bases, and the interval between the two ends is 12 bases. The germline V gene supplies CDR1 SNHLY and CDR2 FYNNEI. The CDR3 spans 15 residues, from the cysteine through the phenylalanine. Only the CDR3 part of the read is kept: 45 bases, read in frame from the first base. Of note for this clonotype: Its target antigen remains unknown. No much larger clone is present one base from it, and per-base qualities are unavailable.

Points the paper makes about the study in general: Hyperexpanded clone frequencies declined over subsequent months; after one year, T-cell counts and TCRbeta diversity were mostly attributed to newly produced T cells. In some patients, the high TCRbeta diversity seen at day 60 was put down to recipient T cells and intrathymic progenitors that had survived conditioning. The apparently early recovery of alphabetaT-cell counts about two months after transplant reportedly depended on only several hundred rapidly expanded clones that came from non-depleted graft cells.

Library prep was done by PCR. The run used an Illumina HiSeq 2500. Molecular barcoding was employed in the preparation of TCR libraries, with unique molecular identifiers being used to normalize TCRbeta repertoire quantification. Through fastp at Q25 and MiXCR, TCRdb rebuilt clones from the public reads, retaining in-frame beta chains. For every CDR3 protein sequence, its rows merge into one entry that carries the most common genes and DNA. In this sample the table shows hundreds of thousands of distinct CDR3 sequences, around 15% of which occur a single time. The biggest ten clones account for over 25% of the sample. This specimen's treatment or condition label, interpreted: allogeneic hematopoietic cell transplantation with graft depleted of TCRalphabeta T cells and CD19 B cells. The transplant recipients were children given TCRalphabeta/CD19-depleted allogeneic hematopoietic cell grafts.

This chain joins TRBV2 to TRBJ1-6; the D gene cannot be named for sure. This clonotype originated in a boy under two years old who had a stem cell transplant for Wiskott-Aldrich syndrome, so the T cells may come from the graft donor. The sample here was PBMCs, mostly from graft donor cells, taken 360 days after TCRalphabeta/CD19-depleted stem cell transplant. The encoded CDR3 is CASSEWGGLNSPLHF. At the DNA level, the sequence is TGTGCCAGCAGTGAATGGGGAGGTCTCAATTCACCCCTCCACTTT.